This T cell receptor (beta chain) emerged from a study of blood T cell repertoires in COVID-19. Whole-study context: The study drew acute and convalescent COVID-19 samples from the United States, Italy and Spain.

The germline V gene encodes CDR1 LNHNV and CDR2 YYDKDF (reference sequence). The V end was cut by 5 bases, the J end by 0 bases, with 11 bases between. The CDR3 is 15 residues long. The study recruited people aged about 18 to 89 years across approximately 24 US areas. Per the original data handling: The assay estimated nucleated cells by amplifying reference gene primers. The data were produced by immunoSEQ multiplex PCR, yet TCRdb's version contains in-frame clones alone and is incomplete. V, J and clone size are taken as reported in that table, and D and trimming were inferred from the DNA itself. The table shows about 440,000 clones, with 90% occurring only once.

The J gene is TRBJ1-3, the V gene TRBV15, with a possible D match to TRBD1 (6 bases). This clonotype was obtained from a man between 18 and 35 years old who had recovered from COVID-19. The specimen was PBMCs or T cells enriched from blood (not recorded which). For the CDR3, the DNA is TGTGCCACCAGCCGGGAACAGGGCTCTGGAAACACCATATATTTT. This encodes CATSREQGSGNTIYF.